The rows below give T cell receptor beta chains drawn from one sample of a study of graft-versus-host responses after intestinal transplantation. These TCRs' antigens remain unknown. Some clones are missing from TCRdb's copy, which holds only in-frame ones; the method was immunoSEQ multiplex PCR. The profile shows about 50,000 clones, 85% to 95% of them singletons. The sample in question was unstimulated CD4+ T cells sorted from spleen or lymph node cells, obtained before transplant. The receptor source for this set is a human donor who was the organ donor for an intestinal transplant. Each CDR3 is given without its conserved first and last residue. Some rows mark clone size as missing; the rest say once, few, many or name a class of expanded clone.

abundance: NA
j_gene: TRBJ2-1
v_gene: TRBV19
CDR3aa: ASMEKQSSYNEQF

abundance: NA
j_gene: TRBJ1-2
v_gene: TRBV29-1
CDR3aa: SVWVGYGYT

abundance: NA
j_gene: TRBJ2-7
v_gene: TRBV4-1
CDR3aa: ASSQVPSSGHYEQY

abundance: NA
j_gene: TRBJ1-4
v_gene: TRBV5-4
CDR3aa: ASSFMDSATNEKLF

abundance: NA
j_gene: TRBJ2-2
v_gene: TRBV2
CDR3aa: ASSQRSTGELF

abundance: NA
j_gene: TRBJ2-1
v_gene: TRBV18
CDR3aa: ASSPPLTSFNEQF

abundance: NA
j_gene: TRBJ2-2
v_gene: TRBV28
CDR3aa: ASSPRTSGLNTGELF

abundance: NA
j_gene: TRBJ2-2
v_gene: TRBV7-2
CDR3aa: ASSQGTNTGELF

abundance: NA
j_gene: TRBJ2-5
v_gene: TRBV11-2
CDR3aa: ASSLGEETEETQY

abundance: NA
j_gene: TRBJ2-7
v_gene: TRBV10-3
CDR3aa: AISDRGHSYEQY

abundance: NA
j_gene: TRBJ2-7
v_gene: TRBV30
CDR3aa: AWSVPRTSGSSYEQY

abundance: NA
j_gene: TRBJ2-1
v_gene: TRBV30
CDR3aa: ARRQGGNEQF

abundance: NA
j_gene: TRBJ2-2
v_gene: TRBV25-1
CDR3aa: ASISGNTGELF

abundance: NA
j_gene: TRBJ2-1
v_gene: TRBV2
CDR3aa: ASSVRNEQF

abundance: NA
j_gene: TRBJ2-1
v_gene: TRBV4-3
CDR3aa: ASSQGGSGGAYNEQF

abundance: NA
j_gene: TRBJ1-6
v_gene: TRBV30
CDR3aa: AWSRRQGRADSPLH

abundance: NA
j_gene: TRBJ2-2
v_gene: TRBV6-1
CDR3aa: ASSVGLAATGELF

abundance: few
j_gene: TRBJ2-7
v_gene: TRBV6-1
CDR3aa: ASSVTGTGGYEQY

abundance: NA
j_gene: TRBJ2-5
v_gene: TRBV4-2
CDR3aa: ASSWGHGQETQY

abundance: NA
j_gene: TRBJ2-7
v_gene: TRBV6-5
CDR3aa: ASSPDREPYEQY

abundance: few
j_gene: TRBJ2-1
v_gene: TRBV2
CDR3aa: ASRDGPYNEQF

abundance: NA
j_gene: TRBJ1-6
v_gene: TRBV4-3
CDR3aa: ASSQVATASYNSPLH

abundance: NA
j_gene: TRBJ2-6
v_gene: TRBV4-1
CDR3aa: ASSQRGPAGANVLT

abundance: once
j_gene: TRBJ2-5
v_gene: TRBV19
CDR3aa: ASSIDRETQY

abundance: few
j_gene: TRBJ2-2
v_gene: TRBV7-2
CDR3aa: ASSLDSGLAGNTGELF

abundance: NA
j_gene: TRBJ1-2
v_gene: TRBV7-9
CDR3aa: ASSLGTTNYGYT

abundance: NA
j_gene: TRBJ2-1
v_gene: TRBV7-2
CDR3aa: ASSRLRGGDEQF

abundance: NA
j_gene: TRBJ1-5
v_gene: TRBV6-1
CDR3aa: ASRGSGGTNQPQH

abundance: NA
j_gene: TRBJ2-5
v_gene: TRBV4-3
CDR3aa: ASSPLGVQETQY